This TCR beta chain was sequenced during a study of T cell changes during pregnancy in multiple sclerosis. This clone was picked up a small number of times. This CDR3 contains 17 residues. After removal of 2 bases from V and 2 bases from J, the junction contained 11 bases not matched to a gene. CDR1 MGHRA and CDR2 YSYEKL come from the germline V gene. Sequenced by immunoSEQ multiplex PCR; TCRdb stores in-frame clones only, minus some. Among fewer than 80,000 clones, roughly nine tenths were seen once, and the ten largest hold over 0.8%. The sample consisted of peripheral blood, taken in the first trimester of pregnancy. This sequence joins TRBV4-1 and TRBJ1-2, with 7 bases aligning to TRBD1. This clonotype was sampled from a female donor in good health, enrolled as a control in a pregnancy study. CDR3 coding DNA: TGCGCCAGCAGCCAATTTGACAGGGCCAAACCGAACTATGGCTACACCTTC. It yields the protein CASSQFDRAKPNYGYTF.